This T cell receptor beta chain was identified during a study of cytomegalovirus exposure and HLA in healthy donors. Study-level findings and limits: The study had only CMV serostatus as immune exposure information. In a later analysis, a missense DCLRE1C variant was linked to TCR beta V- and J-gene trimming.

PCR amplification relied on 60 Vbeta primers (plus 13 Jbeta primers). Data came from immunoSEQ multiplex PCR; TCRdb stores just in-frame clones and leaves some out. Among over 70,000 clones listed, approximately 78% were seen once. CDR1 MGHRA and CDR2 YSYEKL come from the germline V gene. The CDR3 spans 18 residues. The V end lost 0 bases, the J end lost 5 bases, and 22 bases lay between the germline ends. A note on this clone: Its target is not known.

The sequenced sample was PBMCs. J is TRBJ1-1 and V is TRBV4-1, with TRBD1 as a possible D gene (5 bases). The clonotype comes from a male donor in good health and CMV-seropositive. CDR3 loop: CASSQDSAGVPVGTEAFF. CDR3 in DNA: TGCGCCAGCAGCCAAGATAGCGCGGGGGTGCCAGTCGGGACTGAAGCTTTCTTT.